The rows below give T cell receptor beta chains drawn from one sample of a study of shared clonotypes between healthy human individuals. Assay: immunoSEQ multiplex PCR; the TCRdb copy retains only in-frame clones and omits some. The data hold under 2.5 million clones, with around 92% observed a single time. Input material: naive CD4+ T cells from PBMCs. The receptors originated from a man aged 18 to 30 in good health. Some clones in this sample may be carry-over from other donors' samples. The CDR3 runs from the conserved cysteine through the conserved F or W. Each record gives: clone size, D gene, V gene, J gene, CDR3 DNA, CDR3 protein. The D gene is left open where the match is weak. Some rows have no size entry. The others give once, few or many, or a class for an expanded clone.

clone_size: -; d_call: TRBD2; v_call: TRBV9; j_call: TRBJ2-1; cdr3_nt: TGTGCCAGCAGCCGGGACTACTACAATGAGCAGTTCTTC; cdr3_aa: CASSRDYYNEQFF
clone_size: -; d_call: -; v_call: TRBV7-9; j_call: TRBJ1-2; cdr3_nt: TGTGCCAGCAGCTTAGGACTCGACGGTGGCTACACCTTC; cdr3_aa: CASSLGLDGGYTF
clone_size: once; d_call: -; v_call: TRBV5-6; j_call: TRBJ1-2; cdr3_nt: TGTGCCAGCACTCAAACCGGGATTTCAGTCCACTATGGCTACACCTTC; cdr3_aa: CASTQTGISVHYGYTF
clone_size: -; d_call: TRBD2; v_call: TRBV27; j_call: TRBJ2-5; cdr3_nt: TGTGCCAGCAGTCCCCTAGCGGGAAGGAGACCACAAGAGACCCAGTACTTC; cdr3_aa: CASSPLAGRRPQETQYF
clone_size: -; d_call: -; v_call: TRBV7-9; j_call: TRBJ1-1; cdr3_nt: TGTGCCAGCAGCCTCGGGGGGTGGACTGAAGCTTTCTTT; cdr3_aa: CASSLGGWTEAFF
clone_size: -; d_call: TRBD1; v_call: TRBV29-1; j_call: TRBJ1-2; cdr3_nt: TGCAGCGTTGGTACGAGACAGGGGGGAAAGGACTATGGCTACACCTTC; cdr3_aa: CSVGTRQGGKDYGYTF
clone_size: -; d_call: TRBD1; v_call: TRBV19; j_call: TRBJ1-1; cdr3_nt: TGTGCCAGTAACCGGACAGGGAGGACTGAAGCTTTCTTT; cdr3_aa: CASNRTGRTEAFF
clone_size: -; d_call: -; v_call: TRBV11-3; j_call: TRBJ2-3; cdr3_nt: TGTGCCAGCAGCTTAGGGCTCAGCCGCACTAGCACAGATACGCAGTATTTT; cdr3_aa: CASSLGLSRTSTDTQYF
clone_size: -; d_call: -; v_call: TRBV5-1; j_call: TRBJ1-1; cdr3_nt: TGCGCCAGCAGCGAATGGACGGAGGTTGAAGCTTTCTTT; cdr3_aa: CASSEWTEVEAFF
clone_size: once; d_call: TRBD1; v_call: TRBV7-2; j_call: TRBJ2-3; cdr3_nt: TGTGCCAGCAGCTTAGTGACAGGGAATCTAGATACGCAGTATTTT; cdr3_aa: CASSLVTGNLDTQYF
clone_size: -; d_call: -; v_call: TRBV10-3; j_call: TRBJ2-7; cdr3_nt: TGTGCCATCAGCGATAGCTCCTACGAGCAGTACTTC; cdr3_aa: CAISDSSYEQYF
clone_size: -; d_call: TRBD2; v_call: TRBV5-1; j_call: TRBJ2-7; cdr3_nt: TGCGCCAGCAGCTTGGTGGTGCAGGCAGCGGGAGCGAGCCACGAGCAGTACTTC; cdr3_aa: CASSLVVQAAGASHEQYF
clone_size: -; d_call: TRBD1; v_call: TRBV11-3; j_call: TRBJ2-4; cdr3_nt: TGTGCCAGCAGCTCGAGCTTGGACAGGGGAAACATTCAGTACTTC; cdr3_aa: CASSSSLDRGNIQYF
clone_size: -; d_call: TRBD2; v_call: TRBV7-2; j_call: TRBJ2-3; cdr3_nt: TGTGCCAGCAGCTCCGGTCTCGCGGGAGCAGATACGCAGTATTTT; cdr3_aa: CASSSGLAGADTQYF
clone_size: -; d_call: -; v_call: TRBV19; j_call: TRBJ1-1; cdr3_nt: TGTGCCAGTATCCATGGGGGGAGGAAGACTGAAGCTTTCTTT; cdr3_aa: CASIHGGRKTEAFF
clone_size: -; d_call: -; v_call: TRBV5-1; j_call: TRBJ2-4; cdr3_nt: TGCGCCAGCAGCTTGGCCAGCATGACCGAAAACATTCAGTACTTC; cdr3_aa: CASSLASMTENIQYF
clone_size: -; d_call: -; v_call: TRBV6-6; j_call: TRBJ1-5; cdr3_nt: TGTGCCAGCAGTTCCTCCGGGACACTCAATCAGCCCCAGCATTTT; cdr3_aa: CASSSSGTLNQPQHF
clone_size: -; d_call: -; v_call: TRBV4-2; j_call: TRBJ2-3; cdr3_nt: TGTGCCAGCAGCCAAGAAACTGGGGGACCAGATACGCAGTATTTT; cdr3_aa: CASSQETGGPDTQYF
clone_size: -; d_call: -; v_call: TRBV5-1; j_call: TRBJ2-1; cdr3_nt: TGCGCCAGCAGCTTGCGGGAACCGTACAATGAGCAGTTCTTC; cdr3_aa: CASSLREPYNEQFF
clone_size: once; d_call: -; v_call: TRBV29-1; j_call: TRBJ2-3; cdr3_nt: TGCAGCGTTGAAGCCGCTTTAAGCACAGATACGCAGTATTTT; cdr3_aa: CSVEAALSTDTQYF
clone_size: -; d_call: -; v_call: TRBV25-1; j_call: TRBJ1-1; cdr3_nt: TGTGCCAGCAGTGCCTACAGGGTGACTGAAGCTTTCTTT; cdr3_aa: CASSAYRVTEAFF
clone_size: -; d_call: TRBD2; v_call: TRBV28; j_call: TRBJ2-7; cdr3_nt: TGTGCCAGCAATCCCTTGGGGCTAGCGGGAAACGAGCAGTACTTC; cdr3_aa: CASNPLGLAGNEQYF
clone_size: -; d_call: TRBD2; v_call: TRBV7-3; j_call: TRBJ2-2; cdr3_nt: TGTGCCAGCAGCCTCAGTGGTAGCGGGAGGGGCGGGGAGCTGTTTTTT; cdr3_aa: CASSLSGSGRGGELFF
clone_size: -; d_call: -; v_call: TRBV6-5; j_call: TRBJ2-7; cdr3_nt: TGTGCCAGCAGTTACTCGGACGGGAACTACGAGCAGTACTTC; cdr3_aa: CASSYSDGNYEQYF
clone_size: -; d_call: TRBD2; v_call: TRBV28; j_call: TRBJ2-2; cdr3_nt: TGTGCCAGCAAACATAGCGGGAGTGGAAACACCGGGGAGCTGTTTTTT; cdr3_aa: CASKHSGSGNTGELFF
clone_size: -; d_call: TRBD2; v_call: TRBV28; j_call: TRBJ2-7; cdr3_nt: TGTGCCAGCAGTTTAGAGACTAGCGCCTATATGACCAGCTCCTACGAGCAGTACTTC; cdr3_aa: CASSLETSAYMTSSYEQYF
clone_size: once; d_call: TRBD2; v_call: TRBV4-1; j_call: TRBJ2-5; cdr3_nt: TGCGCCAGCAGCCGGAGTGGGACTAGCGGGAGGGAGATAAAAGAGACCCAGTACTTC; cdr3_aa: CASSRSGTSGREIKETQYF
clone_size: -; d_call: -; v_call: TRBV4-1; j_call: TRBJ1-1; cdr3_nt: TGCGCCAGCAGCCCGGAACCCATGAACACTGAAGCTTTCTTT; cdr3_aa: CASSPEPMNTEAFF
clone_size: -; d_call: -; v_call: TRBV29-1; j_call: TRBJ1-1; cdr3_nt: TGCAGCGTCAGACATGGTGAAGCTTTCTTT; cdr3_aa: CSVRHGEAFF
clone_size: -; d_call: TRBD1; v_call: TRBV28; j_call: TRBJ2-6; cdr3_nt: TGTGCCAGCAGTTTACTCTCTCCGGCAGGGGGCGCGTACGTCCTGACTTTC; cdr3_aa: CASSLLSPAGGAYVLTF
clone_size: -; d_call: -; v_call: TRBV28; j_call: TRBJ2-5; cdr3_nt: TGTGCCAGCAGTTTTTCCCGCGGGCAAGAGACCCAGTACTTC; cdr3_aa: CASSFSRGQETQYF